A single sample gave rise to the 18 T cell receptor beta chains below, sequenced in a study of a mutant IDH1 vaccine in newly diagnosed glioma listed by TCRdb under 2021. Libraries were made using the immunoSEQ multiplex PCR assay. Not all clones reach the TCRdb copy of this immuneACCESS table, which keeps in-frame sequences only. Checked studies attribute under half of the gap to unresolved V genes and leave the rest unexplained. For this sample there are about 24,000 clones; 91% appear just once. Just over 9% of the sample is taken by the ten largest. The time point label corresponds to: baseline, week 1 (first vaccination visit). This sample's treatment or condition label indicates: pre-vaccination baseline after standard-of-care therapy. Here the sequenced sample was PBMCs, taken from a glioma patient treated with radiotherapy, temozolomide or both. These receptors were taken from a man aged 30 to 45 with glioma.

J is TRBJ1-2 and V is TRBV27; D might be TRBD1 (6 bases). Germline V gives CDR1 MNHEY, CDR2 SMNVEV (reference sequence). This CDR3 contains 15 residues. V shed 5 bases and J shed 6 bases, with 19 bases lying between them. The CDR3 DNA is TGTGCCAGCAGTCCCCAGCAGGGGCGCATAGATGGCTACACCTTC. Translated: CASSPQQGRIDGYTF.

This rearrangement joins TRBV12-5 to TRBJ2-7, with TRBD2 identical over 8 bases. Germline CDR1 and CDR2: LGHNT and FRNRAP. CDR3 length: 15 residues. The V segment lost 6 bases and the J segment 3 bases; nucleotides outside the gene matches: 10. This chain's CDR3 is CASGRLGAGDYEQYF. The CDR3 nucleotides are TGTGCTAGTGGCCGCCTCGGAGCGGGAGACTACGAGCAGTACTTC.

V is TRBV2 and J is TRBJ2-7; 7 bases align to TRBD1. V shed 8 bases and J 5 bases; nucleotides not matched to a gene: 9. The CDR3 covers 13 residues. The germline V gene has CDR1 SNHLY and CDR2 FYNNEI. The CDR3: CASGNRGFDEQYF. CDR3 bases: TGTGCCAGCGGGAACAGGGGCTTCGACGAGCAGTACTTC. The whole variable domain, filled in from reference TRBV2 and TRBJ2-7, reads EPEVTQTPSHQVTQMGQEVILRCVPISNHLYFYWYRQILGQKVEFLVSFYNNEISEKSEIFDDQFSVERPDGSNFTLKIRSTKLEDSAMYFCASGNRGFDEQYFGPGTRLTVT.

This clone has more than one count but fewer than ten. V is TRBV6-1 and J is TRBJ1-1; D ambiguous. The germline V gene has CDR1 MNHNS and CDR2 SASEGT. V was cut by 1 base and J by 3 bases, with 6 bases left in between. The CDR3 has 13 residues. For the CDR3, the DNA is TGTGCCAGCAGTGAAGGGACCTACACTGAAGCTTTCTTT. This translates into CASSEGTYTEAFF.

J is TRBJ2-3 and V is TRBV19; D may correspond to TRBD1 or TRBD2 (5 bases each). There are 13 residues in the CDR3. With 6 bases removed from V and 9 bases from J, the gap between germline ends came to 16 bases. The germline V gene encodes CDR1 LNHDA and CDR2 SQIVND (reference sequence). The CDR3 spells CASSAPGPNTQYF. The CDR3 DNA reads TGTGCCAGTAGCGCGCCGGGACCAAACACGCAGTATTTT.

The chain employs TRBV5-1 and TRBJ2-7; D may be TRBD1 or TRBD2 (5 bases each). Germline assignment: CDR1 SGHRS and CDR2 YFSETQ. Trimming left V 1 base short and J 3 bases short, with 11 bases between. This CDR3 has 14 residues. Here the CDR3 reads CASSLWGRGYEQYF. The CDR3 bases are TGCGCCAGCAGCTTGTGGGGACGGGGCTACGAGCAGTACTTC.

The chain links TRBV6-1 to TRBJ1-1; TRBD1 matches 7 bases. The CDR3 runs 14 residues. Germline CDR1 and CDR2: MNHNS and SASEGT. Trimming cost V 6 bases and J 5 bases; bases outside gene matches: 9. The CDR3 spells CASSLTGSVTEAFF. As DNA, the CDR3 is TGTGCCAGCAGCCTGACAGGGTCGGTAACTGAAGCTTTCTTT.

This rearrangement joins TRBV29-1 to TRBJ1-2, with D tentatively TRBD1 (5 bases). With 7 bases removed from V and 4 bases from J, the gap between germline ends came to 16 bases. This CDR3 has 13 amino acids. Germline V lookup: CDR1 SQVTM, CDR2 ANQGSEA. The CDR3, as DNA: TGCAGCGCAGCAATGTGGGGCCCCTATGGCTACACCTTC. Its translation: CSAAMWGPYGYTF.

The chain uses TRBV29-1 and TRBJ1-1; D ambiguous. CDR1 and CDR2 from the germline V gene are SQVTM and ANQGSEA. Between the trimmed V and J ends, which lost 2 bases and 4 bases, there was a span of 5 bases. The CDR3 runs 11 residues. CDR3 sequence reads: CSVEKFTEAFF. For the CDR3, the DNA is TGCAGCGTTGAAAAGTTCACTGAAGCTTTCTTT. The whole variable domain, remainder taken from reference TRBV29-1 and TRBJ1-1, is SAVISQKPSRDICQRGTSLTIQCQVDSQVTMMFWYRQQPGQSLTLIATANQGSEATYESGFVIDKFPISRPNLTFSTLTVSNMSPEDSSIYLCSVEKFTEAFFGQGTRLTVV.

The chain employs TRBV19 and TRBJ2-7; 7 nucleotides align to TRBD1. V was clipped by 4 bases and J by 1 base; unmatched bases: 10. This CDR3 contains 16 residues. The V gene's germline CDR1 is LNHDA and CDR2 SQIVND (reference sequence). The chain's CDR3 is CASSRYRDRVSYEQYF. The CDR3 DNA reads as TGTGCCAGTAGTAGATACCGGGACAGAGTTTCCTACGAGCAGTACTTC.

The J gene is TRBJ1-2, the V gene TRBV5-5, with a possible D match to TRBD1 (6 bases). This CDR3 has 12 residues. Trimming pared 4 bases from V and 6 bases from J, leaving 10 bases between. From germline, CDR1 is SGHKS and CDR2 YYEKEE (reference sequence). The CDR3, as DNA: TGTGCCAGCAGCACGAGGGGGGATGGCTACACCTTC. It encodes CASSTRGDGYTF.

The chain is built from TRBV27 and TRBJ1-5; D is undetermined. The CDR3 consists of 14 residues. The ends were cut back, 2 bases at V and 6 bases at J, with 11 bases in the middle. Germline CDR1 MNHEY, CDR2 SMNVEV (reference sequence). In DNA, the CDR3 is TGTGCCAGCAGTTTAGGGCTTGGAGCTCAGCCCCAGCATTTT. Protein sequence: CASSLGLGAQPQHF.

This clone has a single count. The gene calls are TRBV10-3 and TRBJ1-5; D ambiguous. Deletions cut 9 bases from V and 0 bases from J, with 9 bases between. Germline CDR1 and CDR2: ENHRY and SYGVKD. The CDR3 is 13 amino acids. The CDR3 sequence: CAMVGNSNQPQHF. The DNA of the CDR3 is TGTGCCATGGTAGGCAATAGCAATCAGCCCCAGCATTTT.

The V gene is TRBV12-5, the J gene TRBJ2-7; no clear D gene. The CDR3 has 13 amino acids. CDR1 is LGHNT and CDR2 is FRNRAP in the germline V gene. V was shortened by 6 bases and J by 4 bases, with 13 bases between the two germline ends. This chain's CDR3 is CASGVGGYYEQYF. For the CDR3, the DNA is TGTGCTAGTGGGGTGGGCGGTTATTACGAGCAGTACTTC.

The chain is built from TRBV4-1 and TRBJ1-1, with D unresolved. The CDR3 runs to 15 residues. Trimming removed 1 base from V and 3 bases from J, with 12 bases in between. Germline CDR1 is MGHRA and CDR2 is YSYEKL. The CDR3 sequence is CASSQGPTEDTEAFF. CDR3 DNA sequence: TGCGCCAGCAGCCAAGGCCCAACGGAGGACACTGAAGCTTTCTTT.

The rearrangement links TRBV19 to TRBJ2-7, with TRBD2 matching over 8 bases. Germline trimming cut 8 bases from V and 0 bases from J; bases unmatched to any gene: 9. CDR3 size: 15 residues. Germline CDR1 and CDR2: LNHDA and SQIVND (reference sequence). The DNA for the CDR3 is TGTGCCAGTGCCTCGGGCGGGGGGAGCTCCTACGAGCAGTACTTC. Translated: CASASGGGSSYEQYF.

The chain recombines TRBV5-6 with TRBJ1-1; possible D gene TRBD1, 5 bases. The germline gives CDR1 SGHDT, CDR2 YYEEEE. The CDR3 is 14 amino acids. The ends were cut back, 4 bases at V and 4 bases at J, with 14 bases in the middle. CDR3 DNA: TGTGCCAGCAGCCCCGATTGGGGGGGCACTGAAGCTTTCTTT. Protein sequence: CASSPDWGGTEAFF.

The V gene is TRBV11-2, the J gene TRBJ2-7, with TRBD1 as a possible D gene (6 bases). Germline loops: CDR1 SGHAT, CDR2 FQNNGV. The CDR3 contains 12 residues. Trimming shortened V by 10 bases and J by 4 bases, and 14 bases separated the two germline ends. The CDR3 DNA is TGTGCCATCCCAGGGGCAGATTACGAGCAGTACTTC. It codes for CAIPGADYEQYF. Full variable domain (rest looked up from reference TRBV11-2 and TRBJ2-7): EAGVAQSPRYKIIEKRQSVAFWCNPISGHATLYWYQQILGQGPKLLIQFQNNGVVDDSQLPKDRFSAERLKGVDSTLKIQPAKLEDSAVYLCAIPGADYEQYFGPGTRLTVT.